This passage covers 21 T cell receptor beta chains from one sample sequenced in a study of T-cell reconstitution after alpha-beta-depleted transplantation in children. Unique molecular identifiers were incorporated during preparation of the TCRbeta library. TCRdb fed the PCR reads into MiXCR, producing one record per CDR3 protein. The sample lists about 77,000 distinct CDR3 sequences, 15% to 20% occurring once. This sample comprised PBMCs, mostly from graft donor cells, obtained 360 days after TCRalphabeta/CD19-depleted stem cell transplant. Receptors were obtained from a male patient aged 2 to 9 who had a stem cell transplant for acute lymphoblastic leukemia, so the T cells may come from the graft donor.

This clonotype came up a few times. The rearrangement links TRBV18 to TRBJ2-1; TRBD1 matches at 9 bases. The CDR3 runs 17 residues. Germline assignment: CDR1 KGHSH and CDR2 LQKENI. The J segment lost 6 bases and the V segment lost 0 bases, leaving 9 bases of the junction unmatched. The CDR3 reads CASSPPDWTGVSNEQFF. DNA for the CDR3: TGTGCCAGCTCACCACCAGACTGGACAGGGGTGAGCAATGAGCAGTTCTTC.

The rearrangement joins TRBV5-1 to TRBJ2-7; 11 positions match TRBD2. The CDR3 has 14 amino acids. CDR1 is SGHRS and CDR2 is YFSETQ in the germline V gene. The trim removed 4 bases at V and 4 bases at J, leaving 4 bases unmatched. In nucleotides, the CDR3 is TGCGCCAGCAGCGGAACTAGCGGGAGTTACGAGCAGTACTTC. This translates into CASSGTSGSYEQYF.

V usage is TRBV11-2 and J usage is TRBJ2-2; 13 positions agree with TRBD2. Trimming removed 5 bases from V and 7 bases from J; junction bases left unmatched: 4. In germline, CDR1 is SGHAT, CDR2 FQNNGV. CDR3 length equals 15 residues. The CDR3 spells CASSGLAGDFGELFF. Written as DNA, the CDR3 is TGTGCCAGCAGCGGACTAGCGGGAGACTTCGGGGAGCTGTTTTTT.

This clonotype has only a few counts. The chain is built from TRBV5-5 and TRBJ2-7, with D perhaps TRBD1 (6 bases). V lost 0 bases and J lost 0, with 10 bases in between. CDR1 is SGHKS and CDR2 is YYEKEE in the germline V gene (reference sequence). The CDR3 spans 15 residues. The CDR3 bases are TGTGCCAGCAGCTTGGTGGGGGCGGGCTCCTACGAGCAGTACTTC. Encoded protein: CASSLVGAGSYEQYF. Looking up the rest from reference TRBV5-5 and TRBJ2-7 gives the full variable domain: DAGVTQSPTHLIKTRGQQVTLRCSPISGHKSVSWYQQVLGQGPQFIFQYYEKEERGRGNFPDRFSARQFPNYSSELNVNALLLGDSALYLCASSLVGAGSYEQYFGPGTRLTVT.

This clonotype was seen a handful of times. The chain carries TRBV5-1 and TRBJ2-2, with D possibly being TRBD2 (6 bases). This CDR3 region has 12 residues. CDR1 and CDR2 (germline): SGHRS, YFSETQ. V was pared by 5 bases and J by 6 bases, with 8 bases between. The CDR3 coding sequence is TGCGCCAGCAGTAGCGGATCCGGGGAGCTGTTTTTT. It specifies CASSSGSGELFF.

This clonotype was recorded a few times. The genes are TRBV29-1 and TRBJ2-7, with 11 bases aligning to TRBD1. Germline CDR1 and CDR2: SQVTM and ANQGSEA. CDR3 length equals 14 residues. Trimming removed 5 bases from V and 4 bases from J; junction bases left unmatched: 7. This chain's CDR3 is CSVRSGQGAYEQYF. DNA of the CDR3: TGCAGCGTTCGGAGCGGACAGGGGGCATACGAGCAGTACTTC.

The V and J genes are TRBV6-1 and TRBJ2-1; a weak D match, TRBD1 (6 bases). CDR1 and CDR2 (germline): MNHNS, SASEGT. The length of the CDR3 is 15 residues. V lost 6 bases to trimming and J lost 8 bases, with 20 bases between them. The DNA for the CDR3 is TGTGCCAGCAGACCTCACAGGGTATGGAAGGATGAGCAGTTCTTC. Translating it yields CASRPHRVWKDEQFF.

This clonotype ranks as medium-sized (0.01 to 0.1%). J is TRBJ2-3 and V is TRBV7-9, with D unclear. The CDR3 is 16 amino acids. V lost 4 bases and J lost 5, with 19 bases in between. Germline V gene sequence: CDR1 SEHNR, CDR2 FQNEAQ (reference sequence). This CDR3 reads CASSSYSSVLKDTQYF. Written as DNA, the CDR3 is TGTGCCAGCAGCTCCTACTCAAGTGTACTGAAAGATACGCAGTATTTT.

This clonotype came up a few times. This chain joins TRBV12-3 or TRBV12-4 and TRBJ2-4; unclear D gene. V was clipped by 1 base and J by 2 bases, with 6 bases between them. This CDR3 comprises 14 residues. The CDR3 protein is CASSLGTPKNIQYF. CDR3 sequence (DNA): TGTGCCAGCAGTTTAGGGACCCCCAAAAACATTCAGTACTTC.

This clonotype was found many times. The chain employs TRBV5-1 and TRBJ2-3, with 13 bases lining up with TRBD2. After removal of 0 bases from V and 5 bases from J, the junction contained 3 bases not matched to a gene. The CDR3 runs to 16 residues. Germline CDR1 is SGHRS and CDR2 is YFSETQ. CDR3 sequence reads: CASSLGGLAGEDTQYF. The CDR3, as DNA: TGCGCCAGCAGCTTGGGCGGACTAGCGGGAGAAGATACGCAGTATTTT.

Within the sample, this clonotype is medium-sized. V usage is TRBV7-9 and J usage is TRBJ2-1; 8 nucleotides match TRBD2. The V segment lost 2 bases and the J segment 16 bases; nucleotides outside the gene matches: 13. CDR3 length: 14 residues. Germline assignment: CDR1 SEHNR and CDR2 FQNEAQ (reference sequence). CDR3 sequence: CASSLTLAGGRSFF. The CDR3 DNA sequence: TGTGCCAGCAGCTTAACCCTAGCGGGTGGGCGGTCTTTCTTC.

This clonotype has a handful of counts. V gene TRBV4-1 combines with J gene TRBJ2-1; no definite D call. This CDR3 contains 15 residues. Germline assignment: CDR1 MGHRA and CDR2 YSYEKL. Deletions cut 0 bases from V and 7 bases from J, with 13 bases between. CDR3 nucleotide sequence: TGCGCCAGCAGCCAAGACCGACGAAGTACTAATGAGCAGTTCTTC. Amino acid sequence: CASSQDRRSTNEQFF.

This clonotype was detected many times. The genes are TRBV2 and TRBJ2-7; D may be TRBD1 or TRBD2 (5 bases each). The length of the CDR3 is 15 residues. V lost 7 bases and J 6 bases, leaving 22 bases between the germline ends. Germline CDR1 and CDR2: SNHLY and FYNNEI. The CDR3 spells CASKPREFDWSEQYF. The DNA for the CDR3 is TGTGCCAGCAAACCCAGGGAGTTCGATTGGAGCGAGCAGTACTTC.

In its sample, this clonotype was seen many times. V and J are TRBV6-5 and TRBJ2-5; TRBD1 is a possible D gene (6 bases). The CDR3 extends over 15 amino acids. Germline V gives CDR1 MNHEY, CDR2 SVGAGI. Trimming cost V 6 bases and J 13 bases, with 27 bases left between them. CDR3 DNA: TGTGCCAGCAGCAAAAGGTGGCCAGGGGAGCTATGGCTGTACTTC. Encoded protein: CASSKRWPGELWLYF.

The chain links TRBV5-1 to TRBJ2-1, with TRBD2 identical over 11 bases. Per the germline V gene, CDR1 is SGHRS and CDR2 is YFSETQ. CDR3 length: 15 amino acids. V lost 1 base to trimming and J lost 7 bases; unmatched junction nucleotides: 4. For the CDR3, the DNA is TGCGCCAGCAGCTTGACTAGCGGGAGAAAGAATGAGCAGTTCTTC. This codes for CASSLTSGRKNEQFF.

The chain links TRBV10-3 to TRBJ2-7; D is unresolved. The CDR3 contains 14 residues. Between the trimmed V and J ends, which lost 3 bases and 0 bases, there was a span of 9 bases. Germline V gene sequence: CDR1 ENHRY, CDR2 SYGVKD. CDR3 sequence reads: CAISEESFSYEQYF. The CDR3 DNA follows: TGTGCCATCAGTGAAGAGTCCTTCTCCTACGAGCAGTACTTC.

V gene TRBV3-1 combines with J gene TRBJ2-7; tentatively, D is TRBD2 (6 bases). V was pared by 3 bases and J by 5 bases, with 17 bases between. Germline V CDR1 and CDR2: LGHDT, YNNKEL (reference sequence). The CDR3 covers 15 residues. The CDR3 DNA reads TGTGCCAGCAGCCATCGGGCCCGGGGGACCAACGAGCAGTACTTC. Translating it yields CASSHRARGTNEQYF.

This clonotype showed up just a few times. This chain uses TRBV6-1 with TRBJ1-6; 8 nucleotides align to TRBD1. Trimming took 6 bases from V and 3 from J; bases not matched to a gene: 4. The CDR3 is made up of 15 amino acids. CDR1 and CDR2 from the germline V gene are MNHNS and SASEGT. The CDR3 sequence is CASRNRGVYNSPLHF. In DNA form, the CDR3 reads TGTGCCAGCAGAAACAGGGGGGTCTATAATTCACCCCTCCACTTT.

This clonotype was recorded many times. This sequence joins TRBV7-9 and TRBJ2-2; no clear D. CDR1 and CDR2 from the germline V gene are SEHNR and FQNEAQ (reference sequence). This CDR3 has 16 amino acids. V lost 3 bases, J lost 0 bases, and 11 bases lay in between. The CDR3 region has the DNA TGTGCCAGCAGCTTTCCCCGGGCGACGAACACCGGGGAGCTGTTTTTT. Amino acid sequence: CASSFPRATNTGELFF.

V usage is TRBV18 and J usage is TRBJ2-4; D is perhaps TRBD1 (5 bases). Trimming shortened V by 1 base and J by 0 bases, and 7 bases separated the two germline ends. Looked up from germline, CDR1 is KGHSH and CDR2 is LQKENI. The CDR3 consists of 15 residues. CDR3 in amino acids: CASSPRTQAKNIQYF. CDR3 nucleotides: TGTGCCAGCTCACCACGGACACAAGCCAAAAACATTCAGTACTTC.

This clonotype has ten or more counts. The rearrangement links TRBV7-9 to TRBJ1-1; D may be TRBD1 (6 bases). CDR1 SEHNR and CDR2 FQNEAQ come from the germline V gene (reference sequence). V lost 3 bases, J lost 1 base, and 12 bases lay in between. The CDR3 runs to 15 residues. In DNA form, the CDR3 reads TGTGCCAGCAGCTTCAGGACAGTTACGAACACTGAAGCTTTCTTT. This encodes CASSFRTVTNTEAFF.